Below, 29 T cell receptor beta chains from the same sample are listed, as sequenced in a study of shared clonotypes between healthy human individuals. Some clones are missing from TCRdb's copy, which holds only in-frame ones; the method was immunoSEQ multiplex PCR. In the table there are approximately 2.5 million clones, more than 85% of which are singletons. Source material: naive CD4+ T cells from PBMCs. Subset of the sample: CD45RA+ positively selected. These receptors all come from a man aged 18 to 30 in good health. Some clones in this sample may be carry-over from other donors' samples.

The chain has TRBV7-2 and TRBJ1-2, with a possible D match to TRBD1 (6 bases). Trimming shortened V by 5 bases and J by 11 bases, and 21 bases separated the two germline ends. This CDR3 has 14 amino acids. Germline V gene data show CDR1 as SGHTA and CDR2 as FQGNSA. CDR3 sequence (DNA): TGTGCCAGCAGCATACTACCCGTCGGAAGGGGGTACACCTTC. It is translated as CASSILPVGRGYTF. Supplemented by reference TRBV7-2 and TRBJ1-2, the full variable domain reads GAGVSQSPSNKVTEKGKDVELRCDPISGHTALYWYRQSLGQGLEFLIYFQGNSAPDKSGLPSDRFSAERTGGSVSTLTIQRTQQEDSAVYLCASSILPVGRGYTFGSGTRLTVV.

This chain uses TRBV6-5 with TRBJ2-2, with D possibly being TRBD2 (5 bases). Looked up from germline, CDR1 is MNHEY and CDR2 is SVGAGI. The germline V and J ends were trimmed by 5 bases and 6 bases, with 13 bases remaining between them. The length of the CDR3 is 14 residues. The CDR3 here is CASSQGGGAGELFF. Written as DNA, the CDR3 is TGTGCCAGCAGTCAAGGAGGTGGGGCCGGGGAGCTGTTTTTT.

There are a few counts of this clone. The chain is built from TRBV15 and TRBJ2-7; D gene unclear. V lost 1 base to trimming and J lost 7 bases, with 8 bases between them. The germline V gene encodes CDR1 LNHNV and CDR2 YYDKDF (reference sequence). The CDR3 runs to 12 residues. CDR3 amino acids: CATSRAHREQYF. CDR3 sequence (DNA): TGTGCCACCAGCAGAGCTCACCGGGAGCAGTACTTC.

The V gene is TRBV5-8, the J gene TRBJ2-7; D gene ambiguous. The CDR3 extends over 11 amino acids. CDR1 is SGHTS, CDR2 YDEGEE, per germline. The V gene lost 0 bases and the J gene lost 10 bases, with 8 bases spanning the gap. CDR3 bases: TGTGCCAGCAGCTTGGTCGCGTTACAGTACTTC. Translation gives CASSLVALQYF. Filled out from reference TRBV5-8 and TRBJ2-7, the complete variable domain reads EAGVTQSPTHLIKTRGQQATLRCSPISGHTSVYWYQQALGLGLQFLLWYDEGEERNRGNFPPRFSGRQFPNYSSELNVNALELEDSALYLCASSLVALQYFGPGTRLTVT.

The CDR3 region is CASSLVFSRDAYTQYF. As DNA, the CDR3 is TGTGCCAGCAGCTTAGTCTTTTCGCGGGATGCATATACGCAGTATTTT. The chain joins TRBV7-2 to TRBJ2-3; tentatively, D is TRBD2 (6 bases). The CDR3 loop spans 16 amino acids. V gave up 1 base and J gave up 7 bases, with 18 bases separating them. The germline CDR1 and CDR2 sequences are SGHTA and FQGNSA.

V is TRBV28 and J is TRBJ1-1; a weak D match, TRBD1 (5 bases). This CDR3 has 16 residues. V lost 3 bases, J lost 6 bases, and 20 bases lay in between. Germline values: CDR1 MDHEN, CDR2 SYDVKM. The CDR3 loop reads CASSFSRPGGNAEAFF. The DNA of the CDR3 is TGTGCCAGCAGTTTTTCTCGACCCGGGGGTAACGCTGAAGCTTTCTTT. The entire variable domain, with the rest obtained from reference TRBV28 and TRBJ1-1, is as follows: DVKVTQSSRYLVKRTGEKVFLECVQDMDHENMFWYRQDPGLGLRLIYFSYDVKMKEKGDIPEGYSVSREKKERFSLILESASTNQTSMYLCASSFSRPGGNAEAFFGQGTRLTVV.

A word on this clone: The sample has other DNA sequences that encode this CDR3 too. The chain carries TRBV5-1 and TRBJ2-3; D is perhaps TRBD1 (6 bases). Trimming took 0 bases from V and 2 from J, leaving 10 bases between them. CDR1 and CDR2 (germline): SGHRS, YFSETQ. There are 15 residues in the CDR3. CDR3 nucleotides: TGCGCCAGCAGCTTGGCGCCAGGGGCCACAGATACGCAGTATTTT. This translates into CASSLAPGATDTQYF.

This clone was found once. The chain has TRBV27 and TRBJ2-1, with D possibly TRBD1 on 6 matching bases. CDR1 is MNHEY, CDR2 SMNVEV, per germline (reference sequence). CDR3 length: 16 amino acids. Trimming pared 4 bases from V and 1 base from J, leaving 14 bases between. Here the CDR3 reads CASSSLQGRSYNEQFF. CDR3 sequence (DNA): TGTGCCAGCAGTTCGCTACAGGGCCGTTCCTACAATGAGCAGTTCTTC.

The V call is TRBV11-3, the J call TRBJ1-1; no clear D. Germline V CDR1 and CDR2: SGHNT, YENEEA. Trimming pared 1 base from V and 5 bases from J, leaving 8 bases between. CDR3 length: 13 residues. CDR3 sequence (DNA): TGTGCCAGCAGCTTAGGTTCGAGGACTGAAGCTTTCTTT. It translates to CASSLGSRTEAFF.

This clone has just one count. The chain combines TRBV10-3 with TRBJ2-7; D unresolved. CDR1 is ENHRY and CDR2 is SYGVKD in the germline V gene. This CDR3 contains 12 residues. Trimming removed 4 bases at V and 6 bases at J, with 10 bases between. CDR3 sequence reads: CAISAPAGEQYF. Written as DNA, the CDR3 is TGTGCCATCAGTGCCCCCGCTGGCGAGCAGTACTTC.

Of note for this clone: Other DNA sequences within the sample encode an identical CDR3. The gene calls are TRBV5-1 and TRBJ2-5; a possible D gene is TRBD2 (6 bases). This CDR3 has 13 residues. V shed 0 bases and J shed 5 bases, with 8 bases lying between them. CDR1 and CDR2 (germline): SGHRS, YFSETQ. CDR3 region: CASSLAGGETQYF. CDR3 nucleotide sequence: TGCGCCAGCAGCTTGGCCGGAGGGGAGACCCAGTACTTC.

On this clone itself: Different DNA sequences within this sample yield the same CDR3. CDR3 amino acids: CASSFREKLFF. The CDR3 region has the DNA TGTGCCAGCAGCTTTCGAGAAAAACTGTTTTTT. The V call is TRBV7-9, the J call TRBJ1-4, with D hard to call. The CDR3 runs to 11 residues. V was cut by 3 bases and J by 8 bases, with 4 bases left in between. Looked up from germline, CDR1 is SEHNR and CDR2 is FQNEAQ (reference sequence).

For this clone: Other DNA sequences from this sample encode an identical CDR3 as well. The V and J genes are TRBV20-1 and TRBJ2-3; no clear D. The CDR3 is made up of 11 amino acids. V lost 3 bases and J 6 bases, leaving 7 bases between the germline ends. Germline V gene data show CDR1 as DFQATT and CDR2 as SNEGSKA (reference sequence). The CDR3 DNA reads TGCAGTGCTAGTCTTCCGGATACGCAGTATTTT. It codes for CSASLPDTQYF.

The chain joins TRBV7-2 to TRBJ2-5; 7 bases match TRBD1. This CDR3 is 15 amino acids long. J was trimmed by 2 bases and V by 2 bases; bases with no gene match: 5. CDR1 and CDR2 (germline): SGHTA, FQGNSA. The CDR3 sequence: CASSLSPGQQETQYF. For the CDR3, the DNA is TGTGCCAGCAGCTTATCTCCGGGACAGCAAGAGACCCAGTACTTC.

This clone appeared once. This chain connects TRBV19 to TRBJ1-4; D call uncertain. With 5 bases removed from V and 3 bases from J, the gap between germline ends came to 10 bases. This CDR3 is built from 14 residues. The germline gives CDR1 LNHDA, CDR2 SQIVND (reference sequence). The chain's CDR3 is CASSSQISNEKLFF. In DNA, the CDR3 is TGTGCCAGTAGTTCCCAGATCTCTAATGAAAAACTGTTTTTT.

The chain carries TRBV18 and TRBJ1-2; D gene unclear. CDR3 length equals 15 residues. Deletions cut 2 bases from V and 0 bases from J, with 10 bases between. The germline V gene has CDR1 KGHSH and CDR2 LQKENI. The CDR3 loop reads CASSPTAAANYGYTF. In DNA, the CDR3 is TGTGCCAGCTCACCAACGGCAGCTGCTAACTATGGCTACACCTTC.

In regard to this clone: The junction differs from germline at one of its ends, possibly a read error. The chain combines TRBV7-8 with TRBJ2-5, with 11 bases lining up with TRBD2. Gene TRBJ2-7 matches the end of the DNA better, so the J call may be wrong. This CDR3 contains 17 residues. Germline V lookup: CDR1 SGHVS, CDR2 FQNEAQ. CDR3 in amino acids: CASSVADGTSGYYEQYF. CDR3 DNA sequence: TGTGCCAGCAGCGTAGCCGACGGGACTAGCGGTTACTACGAGCAGTACTTC.

Comment on this clone: This sample includes further DNA sequences coding for the same CDR3. V and J are TRBV5-1 and TRBJ1-1, with 11 positions matching TRBD1. The CDR3 consists of 15 residues. J gave up 5 bases and V 4 bases, and 7 bases lay outside the gene matches. The V gene's germline CDR1 is SGHRS and CDR2 YFSETQ. This CDR3 is CASSPRTGGGTEAFF. The CDR3 nucleotides read TGCGCCAGCAGCCCACGGACAGGGGGCGGGACTGAAGCTTTCTTT.

Points on this clone: This CDR3 is also generated by other DNA sequences in the sample. The gene calls are TRBV5-1 and TRBJ1-4; tentative D call: TRBD1 (6 bases). This CDR3 spans 15 amino acids. With 0 bases removed from V and 5 bases from J, the gap between germline ends came to 11 bases. CDR1 is SGHRS, CDR2 YFSETQ, per germline. This CDR3 reads CASSLVGGVNEKLFF. CDR3 nucleotide sequence: TGCGCCAGCAGCTTGGTAGGGGGGGTAAATGAAAAACTGTTTTTT.

The rearrangement joins TRBV9 to TRBJ2-4; TRBD1 matches at 8 bases. CDR3 length: 17 amino acids. Germline V CDR1 and CDR2: SGDLS, YYNGEE. V lost 2 bases and J lost 2; bases outside the gene matches: 9. The CDR3 coding sequence is TGTGCCAGCAGCGTTAAAAGACGACAGGGGCCCAAAAACATTCAGTACTTC. Its translation is CASSVKRRQGPKNIQYF.

The DNA of the CDR3 is TGCGCCAGCAGTCCCATCCTAGGGCCCTCCTACGAGCAGTACTTC. Its translation is CASSPILGPSYEQYF. This sequence joins TRBV5-1 and TRBJ2-7; D uncertain. Between the trimmed V and J ends, which lost 5 bases and 0 bases, there was a span of 15 bases. The CDR3 loop spans 15 amino acids. Germline V gene lookup returns CDR1 SGHRS and CDR2 YFSETQ.

This clone has a single count. This rearrangement joins TRBV18 to TRBJ2-7, with TRBD2 identical over 8 bases. The CDR3 runs 14 residues. Germline lookup yields CDR1 KGHSH and CDR2 LQKENI. Trimming at V came to 3 bases and at J to 3 bases, leaving 4 bases not matched to a gene. CDR3 amino acids: CASSPELAVYEQYF. For the CDR3, the DNA is TGTGCCAGCTCACCGGAACTAGCGGTCTACGAGCAGTACTTC. Filled out from reference TRBV18 and TRBJ2-7, the complete variable domain reads NAGVMQNPRHLVRRRGQEARLRCSPMKGHSHVYWYRQLPEEGLKFMVYLQKENIIDESGMPKERFSAEFPKEGPSILRIQQVVRGDSAAYFCASSPELAVYEQYFGPGTRLTVT.

The genes are TRBV5-4 and TRBJ2-3; D gene ambiguous. CDR3 length: 12 residues. Germline CDR1 reads SGHNT; CDR2 reads YYREEE (reference sequence). The V gene lost 4 bases and the J gene lost 6 bases, with 9 bases spanning the gap. The CDR3 reads CASSPLVDTQYF. CDR3 nucleotides: TGTGCCAGCAGCCCACTGGTCGATACGCAGTATTTT. Full variable domain (outside the CDR3, taken from reference TRBV5-4 and TRBJ2-3): ETGVTQSPTHLIKTRGQQVTLRCSSQSGHNTVSWYQQALGQGPQFIFQYYREEENGRGNFPPRFSGLQFPNYSSELNVNALELDDSALYLCASSPLVDTQYFGPGTRLTVL.

This clone was seen only a few times. This same CDR3 is encoded by further DNA sequences in the sample. The rearrangement links TRBV4-2 to TRBJ1-1; perhaps TRBD1 as D (5 bases). There are 13 residues in the CDR3. V dropped 1 base and J dropped 4 bases, with 7 bases sitting between them. Germline V gene data show CDR1 as LGHNA and CDR2 as YNFKEQ. CDR3 coding DNA: TGTGCCAGCAGCCAAGTGAGGGGCACTGAAGCTTTCTTT. Translation: CASSQVRGTEAFF.

Details on this clone: This same CDR3 is encoded by further DNA sequences in the sample. The chain carries TRBV28 and TRBJ2-5, with TRBD2 matching over 8 bases. The CDR3 is 14 amino acids. The germline gives CDR1 MDHEN, CDR2 SYDVKM. The V segment lost 5 bases and the J segment 5 bases; nucleotides outside the gene matches: 7. Here the CDR3 reads CASSPGGGLETQYF. In DNA form, the CDR3 reads TGTGCCAGCAGTCCCGGGGGGGGCTTGGAGACCCAGTACTTC. Based on the CDR3 plus reference TRBV28 and TRBJ2-5, the full variable domain is DVKVTQSSRYLVKRTGEKVFLECVQDMDHENMFWYRQDPGLGLRLIYFSYDVKMKEKGDIPEGYSVSREKKERFSLILESASTNQTSMYLCASSPGGGLETQYFGPGTRLLVL.

Details on this clone: The sample carries other DNA sequences with the same CDR3. CDR3 protein: CASSVSGNTIYF. The CDR3 DNA reads TGTGCCAGCAGTGTGAGTGGAAACACCATATATTTT. The rearrangement links TRBV9 to TRBJ1-3; D unresolved. CDR1 is SGDLS, CDR2 YYNGEE, per germline. The CDR3 is 12 residues long. The V gene lost 5 bases and the J gene lost 3 bases, with 6 bases spanning the gap.

As to this clone: The sample contains more than one DNA sequence encoding this CDR3. The chain joins TRBV9 to TRBJ2-7; TRBD1 is a possible D gene (6 bases). V lost 0 bases, J lost 2 bases, and 9 bases lay in between. The CDR3 is made up of 14 amino acids. Germline CDR1 and CDR2: SGDLS and YYNGEE. In nucleotides, the CDR3 is TGTGCCAGCAGCGTAGCAGGGACACCCTACGAGCAGTACTTC. It is translated as CASSVAGTPYEQYF.

The V and J genes are TRBV28 and TRBJ1-6; D remains ambiguous. Trimming removed 6 bases at V and 13 bases at J, with 10 bases between. Germline CDR1 reads MDHEN; CDR2 reads SYDVKM. The CDR3 is made up of 11 amino acids. The CDR3 reads CASSRLVPLHF. The CDR3 DNA reads TGTGCCAGCAGCCGACTTGTCCCCCTCCACTTT.

The chain joins TRBV7-9 to TRBJ2-6; D gene ambiguous. In germline, CDR1 is SEHNR, CDR2 FQNEAQ (reference sequence). The CDR3 is 14 amino acids. V was pared by 1 base and J by 4 bases, with 5 bases between. The CDR3 sequence: CASSLDRGANVLTF. The CDR3 DNA sequence: TGTGCCAGCAGCTTAGACCGCGGGGCCAACGTCCTGACTTTC.